This T cell receptor beta chain was profiled in a study of PD-1 blockade in mismatch repair-deficient tumors. Study background: Patients had 11 to 13 mismatch repair-deficient cancer types and were previously treated and progressing.

Clones were read by immunoSEQ multiplex PCR, and TCRdb kept only the in-frame ones, dropping some. The profile shows some 40,000 clones, around four fifths of them singletons. V dropped 1 base and J dropped 3 bases, with 10 bases sitting between them. The length of the CDR3 is 14 residues. CDR1 is SGHKS, CDR2 YYEKEE, per germline (reference sequence). This TCR came from an adult with mismatch repair-deficient cancer. The J gene is TRBJ1-1, the V gene TRBV5-5; perhaps TRBD1 as D (5 bases). Specimen: PBMCs, collected approximately 9 months after starting pembrolizumab. CDR3: CASSLLQGYTEAFF. In DNA, the CDR3 is TGTGCCAGCAGCTTGTTGCAGGGATACACTGAAGCTTTCTTT. Full variable domain (outside the CDR3, taken from reference TRBV5-5 and TRBJ1-1): DAGVTQSPTHLIKTRGQQVTLRCSPISGHKSVSWYQQVLGQGPQFIFQYYEKEERGRGNFPDRFSARQFPNYSSELNVNALLLGDSALYLCASSLLQGYTEAFFGQGTRLTVV.